This T cell receptor beta chain stems from a study of T cell repertoires in cytomegalovirus infection. Study details: Public TCR beta signatures indicated both CMV infection and matching HLA type.

The study, taken as a whole, reports: Summed frequency of public TCR beta families distinguished CMV carriers with the relevant HLA. HLA-C-restricted CMV clonotypes gave the most frequent clonotype in two of eight donors.

The CDR3 extends over 13 amino acids. V trimming: 5 bases; J trimming: 5 bases; junction bases outside the gene matches: 6. This clonotype has only a few counts. Its specificity is unknown. TCRdb re-analysed the reads in MiXCR, keeping a single row per CDR3 protein. This sample has hundreds of thousands of distinct CDR3 sequences; roughly 36% occur once, and the top ten carry 2.5% to 3.5%. The sample comprised PBMCs. The clonotype comes from a human donor in good health (CMV status not recorded). Some clones in this sample may be carry-over from other donors' samples. The chain couples TRBV12-3 or TRBV12-4 to TRBJ2-7; 7 bases match TRBD1. Here the CDR3 DNA reads TGTGCCAGCAGTGACAGGGTGGCCAACGAGCAGTACTTC. Its translation: CASSDRVANEQYF.